The 20 T cell receptor beta chains reported below all come from one sample, sequenced in a study of blood T cell repertoires in COVID-19. The table came from immunoSEQ multiplex PCR; TCRdb's copy has only in-frame clones and leaves some out. The repertoire holds approximately 210,000 clones, with around 89% as singletons. Sequenced: peripheral blood. The receptors were gathered from a man aged 70 or older with acute or convalescent COVID-19.

The gene calls are TRBV24-1 and TRBJ1-2; the D is unclear. There are 14 residues in the CDR3. Germline CDR1 KGHDR, CDR2 SFDVKD. Trimming took 1 base from V and 3 from J, leaving 8 bases between them. CDR3 DNA: TGTGCCACCAGTGATTTTGCGGCCGACTATGGCTACACCTTC. Amino acid sequence: CATSDFAADYGYTF.

Worth noting for this clone: One end of the junction is discordant with germline, which a read error may explain. V gene TRBV7-9 combines with J gene TRBJ2-7, with a possible D match to TRBD2 (6 bases). This CDR3 is 10 amino acids long. Per germline, CDR1 SEHNR and CDR2 FQNEAQ (reference sequence). The CDR3 DNA reads as TGTGCCAGCAGCTTAGCGGGACTCATCTTC. Translation: CASSLAGLIF.

The rearrangement links TRBV28 to TRBJ1-2; D perhaps matches TRBD1 (6 bases). The CDR3 runs 16 residues. Germline CDR1 and CDR2: MDHEN and SYDVKM. Trimming removed 8 bases from V and 3 bases from J, with 22 bases in between. In DNA, the CDR3 is TGTGCCAGCCGAAAAAAGGCAGGGGCTGGGTACTATGGCTACACCTTC. Translated: CASRKKAGAGYYGYTF.

The chain has TRBV18 and TRBJ2-1; D not certain. CDR1 and CDR2 from the germline V gene are KGHSH and LQKENI. The CDR3 spans 15 residues. V was clipped by 1 base and J by 0 bases, with 7 bases between them. CDR3 in DNA: TGTGCCAGCTCACCACAGTCGAGCTCCTACAATGAGCAGTTCTTC. It encodes CASSPQSSSYNEQFF.

This clone was seen only once. The genes are TRBV7-3 and TRBJ2-1; the D gene is possibly TRBD2 (6 bases). The CDR3 runs to 13 residues. Germline CDR1 is SGHTA and CDR2 is FQGTGA. V was shortened by 6 bases and J by 4 bases, with 10 bases between the two germline ends. The CDR3 region is CASRDGLYNEQFF. The CDR3, as DNA: TGTGCCAGCAGAGACGGACTATACAATGAGCAGTTCTTC.

The chain employs TRBV6-5 and TRBJ1-2; 11 bases line up with TRBD1. V lost 6 bases, J lost 2 bases, and 5 bases stayed unmatched. Germline loops: CDR1 MNHEY, CDR2 SVGAGI. The CDR3 has 15 amino acids. The chain's CDR3 is CASRTGTGGNYGYTF. CDR3 DNA: TGTGCCAGCAGAACCGGGACAGGGGGAAACTATGGCTACACCTTC.

The chain links TRBV7-3 to TRBJ2-2; D unresolved. Trimming took off 5 bases at V and 2 bases at J, with 18 bases between the two ends. Per the germline V gene, CDR1 is SGHTA and CDR2 is FQGTGA. The CDR3 consists of 17 residues. CDR3 region: CASSPSRMAVNTGELFF. CDR3 nucleotide sequence: TGTGCCAGCAGCCCCTCTAGGATGGCGGTTAACACCGGGGAGCTGTTTTTT. Full variable domain (outside the CDR3, taken from reference TRBV7-3 and TRBJ2-2): GAGVSQTPSNKVTEKGKYVELRCDPISGHTALYWYRQSLGQGPEFLIYFQGTGAADDSGLPNDRFFAVRPEGSVSTLKIQRTERGDSAVYLCASSPSRMAVNTGELFFGEGSRLTVL.

This chain links TRBV6-2 or TRBV6-3 with TRBJ1-1, with D perhaps TRBD1 (6 bases). The V end lost 0 bases, the J end lost 3 bases, and 11 bases lay between the germline ends. In germline, CDR1 is MNHEY, CDR2 SVGEGT. The CDR3 totals 15 residues. CDR3 DNA sequence: TGTGCCAGCAGTTACTCCGACAGGTACTACACTGAAGCTTTCTTT. It encodes CASSYSDRYYTEAFF.

The V and J genes are TRBV6-5 and TRBJ2-1; 11 bases match TRBD2. The CDR3 contains 14 residues. The germline V gene has CDR1 MNHEY and CDR2 SVGAGI. The V segment lost 8 bases and the J segment 12 bases; nucleotides outside the gene matches: 12. The CDR3 is CASGPGTSGMVQFF. DNA of the CDR3: TGTGCCAGCGGCCCCGGGACTAGCGGTATGGTGCAGTTCTTC.

The chain joins TRBV3-1 (or the pseudogene TRBV3-2) to TRBJ1-5; TRBD1 is a possible D gene (6 bases). Trimming took off 1 base at V and 1 base at J, with 8 bases between the two ends. From germline, CDR1 is LGHDT and CDR2 YNNKEL (reference sequence). CDR3 length: 15 amino acids. The CDR3 loop reads CASSQGTESNQPQHF. The CDR3 DNA sequence: TGTGCCAGCAGCCAAGGGACAGAGAGCAATCAGCCCCAGCATTTT.

The chain combines TRBV19 with TRBJ1-5, with D possibly TRBD1 on 5 matching bases. The V gene's germline CDR1 is LNHDA and CDR2 SQIVND (reference sequence). Trimming took off 7 bases at V and 3 bases at J, with 25 bases between the two ends. This CDR3 region has 18 residues. The CDR3 is CASISSKLGGVHNQPQHF. As DNA, the CDR3 is TGTGCCAGTATCTCATCAAAACTGGGGGGGGTACACAATCAGCCCCAGCATTTT.

The sample holds one count of this clone. The chain employs TRBV6-5 and TRBJ2-3, with D possibly matching TRBD2 (6 bases). The CDR3 runs 13 residues. V lost 4 bases, J lost 4 bases, and 9 bases lay in between. Germline CDR1 is MNHEY and CDR2 is SVGAGI. This CDR3 reads CASSWGESDTQYF. In DNA form, the CDR3 reads TGTGCCAGCAGTTGGGGGGAGTCAGATACGCAGTATTTT.

This sequence joins TRBV15 and TRBJ2-7; D may be TRBD1 (6 bases). There are 15 residues in the CDR3. Germline CDR1 is LNHNV and CDR2 is YYDKDF (reference sequence). The V end lost 0 bases, the J end lost 5 bases, and 14 bases lay between the germline ends. The CDR3 spells CATSRDSGRGNEQYF. CDR3 sequence (DNA): TGTGCCACCAGCAGAGATAGTGGCAGGGGTAACGAGCAGTACTTC. Filled out from reference TRBV15 and TRBJ2-7, the complete variable domain reads DAMVIQNPRYQVTQFGKPVTLSCSQTLNHNVMYWYQQKSSQAPKLLFHYYDKDFNNEADTPDNFQSRRPNTSFCFLDIRSPGLGDTAMYLCATSRDSGRGNEQYFGPGTRLTVT.

CDR3 amino acids: CASSFGDFTEAFF. The CDR3 nucleotides read TGTGCCAGCAGCTTCGGGGACTTCACTGAAGCTTTCTTT. This chain connects TRBV11-2 to TRBJ1-1; tentatively, D is TRBD1 (5 bases). V was shortened by 3 bases and J by 4 bases, with 9 bases between the two germline ends. Germline lookup yields CDR1 SGHAT and CDR2 FQNNGV. The CDR3 has 13 amino acids. Complete variable domain (other parts from reference TRBV11-2 and TRBJ1-1): EAGVAQSPRYKIIEKRQSVAFWCNPISGHATLYWYQQILGQGPKLLIQFQNNGVVDDSQLPKDRFSAERLKGVDSTLKIQPAKLEDSAVYLCASSFGDFTEAFFGQGTRLTVV.

This chain connects TRBV11-2 to TRBJ1-1; a possible D gene is TRBD1 (5 bases). The CDR3 is made up of 15 amino acids. With 4 bases removed from V and 0 bases from J, the gap between germline ends came to 12 bases. Germline CDR1 is SGHAT and CDR2 is FQNNGV. The CDR3 spells CASSSPGGVNTEAFF. CDR3 nucleotides: TGTGCCAGCAGCTCCCCCGGAGGGGTGAACACTGAAGCTTTCTTT.

Worth noting for this clone: A junction boundary mismatches the germline segment, possibly from a read error. The CDR3 DNA follows: TGTGCTAGCAGCTTACGGGGCCCAGCCTCGGGACTAACCTACAATGAGCAGTTCTTC. This encodes CASSLRGPASGLTYNEQFF. The chain combines TRBV7-7 with TRBJ2-1; 7 bases are a match to TRBD2. The CDR3 contains 19 residues. In germline, CDR1 is SSHAT, CDR2 FNYEAQ (reference sequence). Looking up the rest from reference TRBV7-7 and TRBJ2-1 gives the full variable domain: GAGVSQSPRYKVTKRGQDVTLRCDPISSHATLYWYQQALGQGPEFLTYFNYEAQPDKSGLPSDRFSAERPEGSISTLTIQRTEQRDSAMYRCASSLRGPASGLTYNEQFFGPGTRLTVL.

The chain employs TRBV3-1 (or the pseudogene TRBV3-2) and TRBJ2-7; no reliable D call. V was cut by 0 bases and J by 7 bases, with 7 bases left in between. Germline CDR1 reads LGHDT; CDR2 reads YNNKEL (reference sequence). The CDR3 consists of 12 residues. The CDR3 region has the DNA TGTGCCAGCAGCCAAGATTCCAGGGAGCAGTACTTC. Translating it yields CASSQDSREQYF.

Here the CDR3 DNA reads TGTGCCAGCAGTGAGGAGGGACTAGCGGGAGCGGGGTTTTTGGATGAGCAGTTCTTC. The encoded protein is CASSEEGLAGAGFLDEQFF. The chain uses TRBV2 and TRBJ2-1; 14 bases match TRBD2. V trimming: 3 bases; J trimming: 8 bases; junction bases outside the gene matches: 15. The CDR3 has 19 amino acids. The germline CDR1 and CDR2 sequences are SNHLY and FYNNEI.

The chain uses TRBV4-2 and TRBJ1-5; 7 nucleotides align to TRBD1. J gave up 6 bases and V 1 base, and 6 bases lay outside the gene matches. The CDR3 length is 15 residues. Germline CDR1 is LGHNA and CDR2 is YNFKEQ. CDR3 in DNA: TGTGCCAGCAGCCAAGCTCAGGGGGAGTTTCAGCCCCAGCATTTT. Protein sequence: CASSQAQGEFQPQHF.

The chain links TRBV5-1 to TRBJ1-6; TRBD1 matches 9 bases. Per germline, CDR1 SGHRS and CDR2 YFSETQ. The CDR3 extends over 14 amino acids. J was trimmed by 7 bases and V by 4 bases; bases with no gene match: 3. The CDR3 reads CASSRDRDNSPLHF. The CDR3 DNA follows: TGCGCCAGCAGCCGGGACAGGGACAATTCACCCCTCCACTTT.